The 18 T cell receptor beta chains below were found in one sample sequenced in a study of blood T cell repertoires in COVID-19 (dated by TCRdb to 2020 to 2021). The library was obtained by the immunoSEQ multiplex PCR assay. TCRdb stores this immuneACCESS table with in-frame sequences only. Part of the clones is absent; in the studies checked, under half of the shortfall reflects unresolved V genes, and no reason is known for the rest. For this sample there are 35,000 or so clones; about nine tenths appear just once. About 12% of the sample lies in the top ten. The sequenced material came from peripheral blood. These receptors were taken from a man aged 70 or older with acute or convalescent COVID-19.

The chain carries TRBV7-9 and TRBJ2-1; 7 nucleotides match TRBD2. This CDR3 spans 16 amino acids. Trimming cost V 0 bases and J 5 bases; bases outside gene matches: 7. CDR1 is SEHNR and CDR2 is FQNEAQ in the germline V gene (reference sequence). The CDR3 spells CASSLALAGAHNEQFF. CDR3 in DNA: TGTGCCAGCAGCTTAGCCTTAGCGGGTGCTCACAATGAGCAGTTCTTC.

The chain joins TRBV6-5 to TRBJ2-7; D might be TRBD2 (5 bases). CDR1 is MNHEY and CDR2 is SVGAGI in the germline V gene. Trimming took off 0 bases at V and 6 bases at J, with 12 bases between the two ends. The CDR3 totals 14 residues. CDR3 region: CASSYSVSAGEQYF. In nucleotides, the CDR3 is TGTGCCAGCAGTTACTCGGTCTCGGCGGGCGAGCAGTACTTC.

The rearrangement uses TRBV7-2 and TRBJ1-5, with D possibly TRBD1 on 5 matching bases. V lost 5 bases, J lost 6 bases, and 20 bases lay in between. The CDR3 totals 16 residues. Germline V gene data show CDR1 as SGHTA and CDR2 as FQGNSA. Written as DNA, the CDR3 is TGTGCCAGCAGCATCGTCGGGGGACCTGAGGGTCAGCCCCAGCATTTT. Protein sequence: CASSIVGGPEGQPQHF.

The rearrangement joins TRBV11-2 to TRBJ2-5; weak D call: TRBD1 (6 bases). V lost 5 bases, J lost 1 base, and 11 bases lay in between. The CDR3 is 14 residues long. The V gene's germline CDR1 is SGHAT and CDR2 FQNNGV. The CDR3 coding sequence is TGTGCCAGCAGCACGGGACAAATCCAAGAGACCCAGTACTTC. As protein: CASSTGQIQETQYF.

The chain combines TRBV9 with TRBJ1-1; possibly TRBD1 for D (5 bases). V was clipped by 0 bases and J by 2 bases, with 8 bases between them. The CDR3 runs to 14 residues. The V gene's germline CDR1 is SGDLS and CDR2 YYNGEE. The chain's CDR3 is CASSVATGNTEAFF. The CDR3, as DNA: TGTGCCAGCAGCGTAGCTACAGGTAACACTGAAGCTTTCTTT. Drawing the rest from reference TRBV9 and TRBJ1-1, the complete variable domain is DSGVTQTPKHLITATGQRVTLRCSPRSGDLSVYWYQQSLDQGLQFLIQYYNGEERAKGNILERFSAQQFPDLHSELNLSSLELGDSALYFCASSVATGNTEAFFGQGTRLTVV.

The chain carries TRBV24-1 and TRBJ2-2; tentatively, D is TRBD1 (5 bases). CDR1 and CDR2 (germline): KGHDR, SFDVKD. Trimming cost V 10 bases and J 4 bases, with 12 bases left between them. The CDR3 loop spans 13 amino acids. DNA for the CDR3: TGTGCCACTCGTCAGGGTTCCACCGGGGAGCTGTTTTTT. This encodes CATRQGSTGELFF.

The gene calls are TRBV28 and TRBJ2-5; possibly TRBD2 for D (6 bases). V was clipped by 8 bases and J by 1 base, with 20 bases between them. The CDR3 spans 16 residues. CDR1 MDHEN and CDR2 SYDVKM come from the germline V gene. CDR3 sequence: CASRFGLRGTQETQYF. The CDR3 DNA reads as TGTGCCAGCCGGTTCGGACTTCGGGGGACCCAAGAGACCCAGTACTTC.

This clone was picked up a small number of times. This sequence joins TRBV7-8 and TRBJ1-2; D ambiguous. The germline V gene has CDR1 SGHVS and CDR2 FQNEAQ. This CDR3 has 13 residues. V shed 5 bases and J shed 6 bases, with 13 bases lying between them. CDR3 bases: TGTGCCAGCAGCCCCCGGTCGGTAGATGGCTACACCTTC. Its protein product is CASSPRSVDGYTF.

The chain uses TRBV5-6 and TRBJ1-2; D remains unclear. Trimming removed 1 base at V and 2 bases at J, with 6 bases between. CDR3 size: 13 residues. Germline-derived CDR1 and CDR2 are SGHDT and YYEEEE. The CDR3 DNA is TGTGCCAGCAGCTTGTGGGCGAACTATGGCTACACCTTC. The encoded protein is CASSLWANYGYTF.

This chain uses TRBV18 with TRBJ2-1, with unresolved D. In germline, CDR1 is KGHSH, CDR2 LQKENI. Trimming removed 3 bases at V and 5 bases at J, with 11 bases between. This CDR3 is built from 14 residues. CDR3 sequence: CASSPTIRNNEQFF. CDR3 coding DNA: TGTGCCAGCTCACCGACAATTCGGAACAATGAGCAGTTCTTC.

The chain has TRBV6-5 and TRBJ2-2, with unresolved D. The length of the CDR3 is 13 residues. The V end lost 7 bases, the J end lost 0 bases, and 6 bases lay between the germline ends. Germline lookup yields CDR1 MNHEY and CDR2 SVGAGI. CDR3 coding DNA: TGTGCCAGCAAGCCGCCGAACACCGGGGAGCTGTTTTTT. This sequence encodes CASKPPNTGELFF.

The J gene is TRBJ1-2, the V gene TRBV19; 7 positions agree with TRBD1. J lost 4 bases, V lost 5 bases, and 7 bases had no gene match. The CDR3 contains 14 residues. Germline CDR1 LNHDA, CDR2 SQIVND (reference sequence). CDR3 amino acids: CASSPPTGVYGYTF. The CDR3 DNA sequence: TGTGCCAGTAGTCCACCAACAGGGGTCTATGGCTACACCTTC.

V and J are TRBV15 and TRBJ1-6; 8 bases are shared with TRBD1. The CDR3 has 16 amino acids. Germline values: CDR1 LNHNV, CDR2 YYDKDF (reference sequence). With 7 bases clipped from V and 0 bases from J, the junction kept 5 bases outside the gene matches. The CDR3 sequence is CATTGQAISYNSPLHF. The CDR3 nucleotides are TGTGCCACCACGGGACAGGCCATCTCCTATAATTCACCCCTCCACTTT.

V gene TRBV9 combines with J gene TRBJ2-5, with 10 bases matching TRBD2. Looked up from germline, CDR1 is SGDLS and CDR2 is YYNGEE. The junction had 6 bases not matched to a gene; V was cut back by 3 bases and J by 7 bases. CDR3 length: 14 amino acids. The CDR3: CASSALAGEGTQYF. The CDR3 bases are TGTGCCAGCAGCGCCCTAGCGGGAGAAGGGACCCAGTACTTC.

The chain joins TRBV5-6 to TRBJ1-2; a weak D match, TRBD1 (5 bases). Trimming shortened V by 0 bases and J by 6 bases, and 15 bases separated the two germline ends. This CDR3 has 15 amino acids. Germline V gene lookup returns CDR1 SGHDT and CDR2 YYEEEE. In DNA form, the CDR3 reads TGTGCCAGCAGCTTGGTTCCGGGTCAGGGCGATGGCTACACCTTC. Translation: CASSLVPGQGDGYTF.

The rearrangement uses TRBV29-1 and TRBJ2-5; 7 bases fit TRBD2. V was pared by 2 bases and J by 5 bases, with 5 bases of the junction left unmatched. Germline CDR1 SQVTM, CDR2 ANQGSEA. The CDR3 is 13 residues long. The CDR3 reads CSVERPAGETQYF. The CDR3 DNA reads TGCAGCGTTGAACGTCCAGCGGGGGAGACCCAGTACTTC.

This clone has only a few counts. The chain combines TRBV5-1 with TRBJ1-1, with a possible D match to TRBD1 (5 bases). This CDR3 comprises 14 residues. Germline assignment: CDR1 SGHRS and CDR2 YFSETQ. Trimming left V 2 bases short and J 3 bases short, with 11 bases between. As DNA, the CDR3 is TGCGCCAGCAGCTTATCGGGGGTTGACACTGAAGCTTTCTTT. Translated, it gives CASSLSGVDTEAFF.

The chain couples TRBV6-5 to TRBJ1-1; the D gene is possibly TRBD1 (5 bases). The V and J ends lost 0 bases and 0 bases respectively, with 8 bases between them. Germline CDR1 MNHEY, CDR2 SVGAGI. The CDR3 consists of 15 residues. CDR3 residues: CASSYSGRLNTEAFF. In DNA form, the CDR3 reads TGTGCCAGCAGTTACTCGGGGCGGCTGAACACTGAAGCTTTCTTT.